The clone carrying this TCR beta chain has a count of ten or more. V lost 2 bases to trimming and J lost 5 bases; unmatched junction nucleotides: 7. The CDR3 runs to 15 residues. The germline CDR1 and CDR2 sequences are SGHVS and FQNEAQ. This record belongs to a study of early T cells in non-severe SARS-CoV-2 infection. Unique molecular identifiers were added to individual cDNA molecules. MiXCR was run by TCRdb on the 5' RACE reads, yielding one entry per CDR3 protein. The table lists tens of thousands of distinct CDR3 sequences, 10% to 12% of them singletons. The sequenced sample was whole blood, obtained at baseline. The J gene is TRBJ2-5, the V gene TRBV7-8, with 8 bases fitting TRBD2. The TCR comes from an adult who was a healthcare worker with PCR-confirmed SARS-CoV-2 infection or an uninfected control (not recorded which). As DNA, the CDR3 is TGTGCCAGCAGCTTACAACGGGGGGGCAGGGAGACCCAGTACTTC. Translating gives CASSLQRGGRETQYF. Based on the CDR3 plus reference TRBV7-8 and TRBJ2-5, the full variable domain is GAGVSQSPRYKVAKRGQDVALRCDPISGHVSLFWYQQALGQGPEFLTYFQNEAQLDKSGLPSDRFFAERPEGSVSTLKIQRTQQEDSAVYLCASSLQRGGRETQYFGPGTRLLVL.